This T cell receptor (beta chain) was recovered during a study of technical replicates of blood from several donors. The CDR3 sequence is 17 residues long. CDR1 LGHNA and CDR2 YNFKEQ come from the germline V gene. Trimming stripped 1 base from V and 2 bases from J, with 17 bases between. Using immunoSEQ multiplex PCR, the repertoire was profiled, and TCRdb retains in-frame clones only, with some absent. The table records 75,000 to 95,000 clones, roughly 90% of them present only once. The sequenced sample consisted of T cells isolated from PBMCs. This sequence was found in a human donor in good health. The chain recombines TRBV4-2 with TRBJ2-5; a possible D gene is TRBD2 (6 bases). The chain's CDR3 is CASSQASASANQETQYF. CDR3 sequence (DNA): TGTGCCAGCAGCCAAGCGAGCGCTAGCGCGAATCAAGAGACCCAGTACTTC.